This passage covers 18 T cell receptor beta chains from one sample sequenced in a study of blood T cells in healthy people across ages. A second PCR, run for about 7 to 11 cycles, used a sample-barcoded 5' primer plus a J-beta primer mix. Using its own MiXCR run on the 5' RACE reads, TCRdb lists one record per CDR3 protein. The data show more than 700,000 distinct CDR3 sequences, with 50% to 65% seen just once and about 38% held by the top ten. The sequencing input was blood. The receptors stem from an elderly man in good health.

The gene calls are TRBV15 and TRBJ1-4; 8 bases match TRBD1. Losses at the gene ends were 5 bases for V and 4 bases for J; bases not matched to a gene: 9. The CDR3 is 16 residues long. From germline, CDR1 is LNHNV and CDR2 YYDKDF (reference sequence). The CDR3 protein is CATSGTGTGLNEKLFF. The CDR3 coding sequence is TGTGCCACCAGCGGAACCGGGACAGGCCTTAATGAAAAACTGTTTTTT. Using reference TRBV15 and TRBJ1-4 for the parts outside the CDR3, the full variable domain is DAMVIQNPRYQVTQFGKPVTLSCSQTLNHNVMYWYQQKSSQAPKLLFHYYDKDFNNEADTPDNFQSRRPNTSFCFLDIRSPGLGDTAMYLCATSGTGTGLNEKLFFGSGTQLSVL.

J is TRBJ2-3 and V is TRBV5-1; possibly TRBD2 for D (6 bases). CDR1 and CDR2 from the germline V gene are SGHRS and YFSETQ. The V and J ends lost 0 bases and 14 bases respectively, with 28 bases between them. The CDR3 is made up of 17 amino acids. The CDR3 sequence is CASSLAGEGVEHRYAYF. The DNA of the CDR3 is TGCGCCAGCAGCTTGGCGGGAGAAGGTGTGGAGCACAGATACGCGTATTTT.

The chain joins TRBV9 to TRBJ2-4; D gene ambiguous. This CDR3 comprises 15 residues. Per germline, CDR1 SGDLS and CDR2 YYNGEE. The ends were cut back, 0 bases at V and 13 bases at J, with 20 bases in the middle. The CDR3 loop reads CASSVGASGAQEQYF. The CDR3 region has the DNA TGTGCCAGCAGCGTAGGGGCCTCAGGCGCCCAGGAGCAGTACTTC. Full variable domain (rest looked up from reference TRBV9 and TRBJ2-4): DSGVTQTPKHLITATGQRVTLRCSPRSGDLSVYWYQQSLDQGLQFLIQYYNGEERAKGNILERFSAQQFPDLHSELNLSSLELGDSALYFCASSVGASGAQEQYFGAGTRLSVL.

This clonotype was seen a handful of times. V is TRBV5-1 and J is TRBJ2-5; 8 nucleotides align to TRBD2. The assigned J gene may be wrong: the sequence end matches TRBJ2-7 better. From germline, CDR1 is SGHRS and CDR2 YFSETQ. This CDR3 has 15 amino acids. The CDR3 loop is CASSLVVGGASEQYF. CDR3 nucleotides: TGCGCCAGCAGCTTGGTCGTCGGGGGGGCATCCGAGCAGTACTTC.

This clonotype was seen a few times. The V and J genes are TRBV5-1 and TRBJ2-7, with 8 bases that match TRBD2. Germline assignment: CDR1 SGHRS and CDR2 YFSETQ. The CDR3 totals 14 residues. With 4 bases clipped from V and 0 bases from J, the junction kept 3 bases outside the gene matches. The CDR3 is CASSREGSSYEQYF. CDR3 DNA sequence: TGCGCCAGCAGCCGGGAGGGTAGCTCCTACGAGCAGTACTTC.

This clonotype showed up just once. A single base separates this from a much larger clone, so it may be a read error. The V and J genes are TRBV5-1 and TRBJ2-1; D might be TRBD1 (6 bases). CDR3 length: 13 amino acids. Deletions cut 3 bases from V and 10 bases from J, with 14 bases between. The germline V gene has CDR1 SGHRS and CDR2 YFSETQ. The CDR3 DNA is TGCGCCAGCAGCTGGGACACCCCTAGGGAGCAGTTCTTC. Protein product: CASSWDTPREQFF.

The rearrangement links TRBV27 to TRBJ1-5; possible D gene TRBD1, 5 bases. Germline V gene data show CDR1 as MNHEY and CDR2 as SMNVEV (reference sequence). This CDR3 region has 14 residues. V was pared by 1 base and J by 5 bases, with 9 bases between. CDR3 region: CASSLWRGYQPQHF. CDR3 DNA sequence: TGTGCCAGCAGTTTATGGCGGGGGTATCAGCCCCAGCATTTT.

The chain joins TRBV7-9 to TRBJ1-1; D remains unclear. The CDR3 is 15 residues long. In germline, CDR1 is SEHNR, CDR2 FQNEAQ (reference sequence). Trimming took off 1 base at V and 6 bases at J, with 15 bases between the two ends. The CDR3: CASSLDLGPSAEAFF. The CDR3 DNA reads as TGTGCCAGCAGCTTAGATTTAGGACCCTCGGCTGAAGCTTTCTTT.

CDR3 in DNA: TGTGCCAGCAGGGCGGACAATGAAGAGACCCAGTACTTC. It is translated as CASRADNEETQYF. V and J are TRBV6-1 and TRBJ2-5; the D gene is possibly TRBD1 (5 bases). Germline CDR1 MNHNS, CDR2 SASEGT. Trimming cost V 6 bases and J 3 bases, with 11 bases left between them. CDR3 length equals 13 residues.

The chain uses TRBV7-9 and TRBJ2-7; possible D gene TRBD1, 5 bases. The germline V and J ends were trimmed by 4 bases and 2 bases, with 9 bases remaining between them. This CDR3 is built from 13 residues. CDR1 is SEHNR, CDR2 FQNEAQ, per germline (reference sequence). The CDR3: CASSSDTPYEQYF. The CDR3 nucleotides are TGTGCCAGCAGCTCGGACACCCCCTACGAGCAGTACTTC.

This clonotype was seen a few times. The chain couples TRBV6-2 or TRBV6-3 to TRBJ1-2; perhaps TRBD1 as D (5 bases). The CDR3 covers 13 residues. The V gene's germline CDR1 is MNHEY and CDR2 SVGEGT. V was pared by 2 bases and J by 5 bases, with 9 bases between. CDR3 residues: CASSYGREYGYTF. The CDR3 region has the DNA TGTGCCAGCAGTTACGGCAGGGAATATGGCTACACCTTC.

CDR3 nucleotide sequence: TGTGCCAGTAGTATATTAGGGACAGGCGTTAACAATGAGCAGTTCTTC. It yields the protein CASSILGTGVNNEQFF. The genes are TRBV19 and TRBJ2-1, with 8 bases lining up with TRBD1. Germline lookup yields CDR1 LNHDA and CDR2 SQIVND (reference sequence). This CDR3 is built from 16 residues. The V segment lost 2 bases and the J segment 5 bases; nucleotides outside the gene matches: 8.

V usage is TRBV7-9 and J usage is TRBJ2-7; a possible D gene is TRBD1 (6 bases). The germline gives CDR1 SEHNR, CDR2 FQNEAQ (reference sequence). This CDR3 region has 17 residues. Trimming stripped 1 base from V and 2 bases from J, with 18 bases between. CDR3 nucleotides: TGTGCCAGCAGCTTAGGGGCCTCCGGGACATTAGCCTACGAGCAGTACTTC. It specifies CASSLGASGTLAYEQYF. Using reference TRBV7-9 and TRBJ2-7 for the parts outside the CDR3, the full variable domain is DTGVSQNPRHKITKRGQNVTFRCDPISEHNRLYWYRQTLGQGPEFLTYFQNEAQLEKSRLLSDRFSAERPKGSFSTLEIQRTEQGDSAMYLCASSLGASGTLAYEQYFGPGTRLTVT.

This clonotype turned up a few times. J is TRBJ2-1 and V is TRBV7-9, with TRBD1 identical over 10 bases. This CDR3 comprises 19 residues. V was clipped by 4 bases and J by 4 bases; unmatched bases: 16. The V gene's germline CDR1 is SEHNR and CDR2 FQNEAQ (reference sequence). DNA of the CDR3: TGTGCCAGCAGCTCGGACTCAAAGGGACAGGGGATAAGGTACAATGAGCAGTTCTTC. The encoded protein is CASSSDSKGQGIRYNEQFF. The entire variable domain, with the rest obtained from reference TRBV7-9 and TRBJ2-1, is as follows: DTGVSQNPRHKITKRGQNVTFRCDPISEHNRLYWYRQTLGQGPEFLTYFQNEAQLEKSRLLSDRFSAERPKGSFSTLEIQRTEQGDSAMYLCASSSDSKGQGIRYNEQFFGPGTRLTVL.

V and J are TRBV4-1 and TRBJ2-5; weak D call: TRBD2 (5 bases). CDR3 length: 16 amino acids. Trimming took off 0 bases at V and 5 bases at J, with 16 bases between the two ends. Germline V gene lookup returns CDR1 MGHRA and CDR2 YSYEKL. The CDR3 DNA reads TGCGCCAGCAGCCAAGAGGGGTCAGGTCTAGCTGAGACCCAGTACTTC. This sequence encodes CASSQEGSGLAETQYF.

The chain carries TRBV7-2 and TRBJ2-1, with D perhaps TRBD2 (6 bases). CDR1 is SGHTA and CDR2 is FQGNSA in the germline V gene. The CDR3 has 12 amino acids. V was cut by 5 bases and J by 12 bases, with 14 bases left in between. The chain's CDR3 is CASSPQEGLQFF. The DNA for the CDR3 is TGTGCCAGCAGCCCCCAGGAGGGCTTGCAGTTCTTC.

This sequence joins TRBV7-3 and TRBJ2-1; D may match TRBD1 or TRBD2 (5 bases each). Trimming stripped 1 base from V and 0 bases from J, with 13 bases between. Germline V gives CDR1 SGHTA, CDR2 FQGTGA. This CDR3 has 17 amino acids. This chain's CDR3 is CASSLKGTPGSYNEQFF. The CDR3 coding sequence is TGTGCCAGCAGCTTAAAGGGGACCCCCGGCTCCTACAATGAGCAGTTCTTC. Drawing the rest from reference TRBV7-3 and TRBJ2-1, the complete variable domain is GAGVSQTPSNKVTEKGKYVELRCDPISGHTALYWYRQSLGQGPEFLIYFQGTGAADDSGLPNDRFFAVRPEGSVSTLKIQRTERGDSAVYLCASSLKGTPGSYNEQFFGPGTRLTVL.

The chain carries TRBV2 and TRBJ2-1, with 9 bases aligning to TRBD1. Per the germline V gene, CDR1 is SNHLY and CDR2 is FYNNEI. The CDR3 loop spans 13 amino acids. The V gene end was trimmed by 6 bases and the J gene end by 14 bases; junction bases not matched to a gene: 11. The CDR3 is CASRDTTGTGKFF. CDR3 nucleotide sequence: TGTGCCAGCAGGGATACTACCGGGACAGGGAAGTTCTTC. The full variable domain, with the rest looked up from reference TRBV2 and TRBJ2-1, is EPEVTQTPSHQVTQMGQEVILRCVPISNHLYFYWYRQILGQKVEFLVSFYNNEISEKSEIFDDQFSVERPDGSNFTLKIRSTKLEDSAMYFCASRDTTGTGKFFGPGTRLTVL.